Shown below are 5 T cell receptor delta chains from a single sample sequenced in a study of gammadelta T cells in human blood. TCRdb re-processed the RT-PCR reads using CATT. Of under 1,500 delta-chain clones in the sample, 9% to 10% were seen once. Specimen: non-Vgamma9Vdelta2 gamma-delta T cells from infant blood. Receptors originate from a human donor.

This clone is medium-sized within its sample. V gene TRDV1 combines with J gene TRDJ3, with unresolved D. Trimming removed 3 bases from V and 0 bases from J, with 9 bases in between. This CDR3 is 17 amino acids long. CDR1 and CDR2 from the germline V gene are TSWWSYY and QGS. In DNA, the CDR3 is TGTGCTCTTGGGGAGACATTGAGCTCCTGGGACACCCGACAGATGTTTTTC. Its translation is CALGETLSSWDTRQMFF.

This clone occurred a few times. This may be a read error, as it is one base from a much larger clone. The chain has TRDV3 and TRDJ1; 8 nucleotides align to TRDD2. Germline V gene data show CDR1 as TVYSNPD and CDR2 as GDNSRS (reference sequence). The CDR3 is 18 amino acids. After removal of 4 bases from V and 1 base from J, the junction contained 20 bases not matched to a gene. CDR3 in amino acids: CASTTSYPIGIATDKLIF. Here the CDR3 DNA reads TGTGCCTCCACAACTTCCTACCCTATAGGTATCGCCACCGATAAACTCATCTTT. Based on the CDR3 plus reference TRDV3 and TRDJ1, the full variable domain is CDKVTQSSPDQTVASGSEVVLLCTYDTVYSNPDLFWYRIRPDYSFQFVFYGDNSRSEGADFTQGRFSVKHILTQKAFHLVISPVRTEDSATYYCASTTSYPIGIATDKLIFGKGTRVTVEP.

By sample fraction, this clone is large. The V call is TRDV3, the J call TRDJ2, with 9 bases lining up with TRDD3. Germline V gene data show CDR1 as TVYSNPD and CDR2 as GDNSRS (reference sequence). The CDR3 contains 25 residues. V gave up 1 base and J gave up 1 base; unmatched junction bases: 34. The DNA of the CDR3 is TGTGCCTTTAAGAACCGAATCCGTGACCTGGGGGATTCCTTCAAGAGTTTTCTTTTGACAGCACAACTCTTCTTT. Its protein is CAFKNRIRDLGDSFKSFLLTAQLFF.

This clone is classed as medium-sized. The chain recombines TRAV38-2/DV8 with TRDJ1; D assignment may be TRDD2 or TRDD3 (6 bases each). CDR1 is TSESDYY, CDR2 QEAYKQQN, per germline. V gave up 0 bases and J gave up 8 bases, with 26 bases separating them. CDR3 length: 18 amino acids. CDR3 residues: CAYRSAAPTSRGWRKLIF. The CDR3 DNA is TGTGCTTATAGGAGCGCGGCTCCTACGTCGAGGGGATGGAGGAAACTCATCTTT.

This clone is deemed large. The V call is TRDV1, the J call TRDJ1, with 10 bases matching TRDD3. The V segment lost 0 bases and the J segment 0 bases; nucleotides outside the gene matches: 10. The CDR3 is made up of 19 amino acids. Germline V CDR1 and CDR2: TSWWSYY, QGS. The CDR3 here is CALGELSPCTGGYTDKLIF. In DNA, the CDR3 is TGTGCTCTTGGGGAACTATCGCCGTGTACTGGGGGATACACCGATAAACTCATCTTT.